This entry describes one T cell receptor (beta chain). The antigen is undetermined. This sample stems from a study of T cell responses to AZD1222 COVID-19 vaccine. Study-wide findings and caveats: Within unmutated variant regions lay the reported targets of nearly half of spike-specific TCRs. Only a handful of AZD1222 recipients were seropositive at baseline.

Data came from immunoSEQ multiplex PCR; TCRdb stores just in-frame clones and leaves some out. The data show over 150,000 clones, 87% seen once. Trimming pared 0 bases from V and 2 bases from J, leaving 11 bases between. Germline CDR1 reads MGHRA; CDR2 reads YSYEKL. The CDR3 covers 17 residues. The clonotype originates from an adult in good health. V usage is TRBV4-1 and J usage is TRBJ2-6, with unresolved D. The sample in question was peripheral blood, obtained on day 0 of AZD1222 vaccination. CDR3 sequence reads: CASSQDIGWTGANVLTF. The CDR3 coding sequence is TGCGCCAGCAGCCAAGATATCGGGTGGACTGGGGCCAACGTCCTGACTTTC.